This T cell receptor beta chain is drawn from a study of cytomegalovirus exposure and HLA in healthy donors. Findings of the study overall: Presence/absence results assume similar sequencing depth per donor, which may not hold. In the analysis, some V segments, TRBV6-2 and TRBV6-3 included, were excluded as indistinguishable. The later analysis indicated that the majority of CMV-associated TCR beta chains appeared HLA-restricted. Immune exposure was documented only through CMV serostatus.

Germline V gene data show CDR1 as SGHDT and CDR2 as YYEEEE. The CDR3 loop spans 12 amino acids. Trimming removed 1 base at V and 7 bases at J, with 6 bases between. The PCR employed 60 Vbeta primers together with 13 Jbeta primers. Profiling relied on immunoSEQ multiplex PCR, and the TCRdb table lists in-frame clones only, not all of them. The top ten clones hold about 30% of a sample with around 120,000 clones, approximately 76% of them seen once. As regards this clone: Its antigen is as yet unknown.

The receptor was derived from a man in his sixties in good health and CMV-seropositive. The chain has TRBV5-6 and TRBJ2-1, with D uncertain. The sample comprised PBMCs. CDR3 DNA sequence: TGTGCCAGCAGCTTGCCCATGAATGAGCAGTTCTTC. Its translation: CASSLPMNEQFF.